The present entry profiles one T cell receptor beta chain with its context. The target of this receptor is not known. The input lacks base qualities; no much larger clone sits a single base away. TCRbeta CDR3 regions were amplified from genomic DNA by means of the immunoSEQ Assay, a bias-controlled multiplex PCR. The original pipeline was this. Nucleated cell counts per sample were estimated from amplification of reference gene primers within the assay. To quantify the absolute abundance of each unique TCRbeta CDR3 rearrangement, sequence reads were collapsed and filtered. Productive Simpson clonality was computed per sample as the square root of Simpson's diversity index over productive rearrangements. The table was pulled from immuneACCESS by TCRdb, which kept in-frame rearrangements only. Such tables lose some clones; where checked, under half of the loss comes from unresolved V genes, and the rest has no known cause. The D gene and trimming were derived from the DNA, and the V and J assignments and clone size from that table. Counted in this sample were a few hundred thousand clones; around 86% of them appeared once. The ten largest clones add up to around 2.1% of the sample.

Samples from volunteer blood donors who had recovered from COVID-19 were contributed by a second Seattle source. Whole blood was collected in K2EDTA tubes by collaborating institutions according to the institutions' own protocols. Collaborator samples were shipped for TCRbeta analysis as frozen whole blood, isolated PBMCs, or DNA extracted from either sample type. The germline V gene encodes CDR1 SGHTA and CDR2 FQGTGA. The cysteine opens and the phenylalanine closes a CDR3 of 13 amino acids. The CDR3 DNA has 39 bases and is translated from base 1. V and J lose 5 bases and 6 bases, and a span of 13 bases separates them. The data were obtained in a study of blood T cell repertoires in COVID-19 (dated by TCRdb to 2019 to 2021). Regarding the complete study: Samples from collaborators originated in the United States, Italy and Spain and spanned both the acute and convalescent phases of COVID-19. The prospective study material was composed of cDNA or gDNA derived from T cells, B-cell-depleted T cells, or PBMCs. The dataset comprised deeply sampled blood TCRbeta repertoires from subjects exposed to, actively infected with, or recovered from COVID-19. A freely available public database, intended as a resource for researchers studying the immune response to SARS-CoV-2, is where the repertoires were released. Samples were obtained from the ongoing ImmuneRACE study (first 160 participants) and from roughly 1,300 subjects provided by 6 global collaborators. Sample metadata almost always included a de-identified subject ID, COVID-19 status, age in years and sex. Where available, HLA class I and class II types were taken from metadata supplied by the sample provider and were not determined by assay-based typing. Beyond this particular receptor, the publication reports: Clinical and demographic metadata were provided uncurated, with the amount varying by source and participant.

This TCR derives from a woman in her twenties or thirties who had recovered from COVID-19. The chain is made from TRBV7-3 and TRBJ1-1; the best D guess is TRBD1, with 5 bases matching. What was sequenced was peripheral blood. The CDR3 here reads CASSQTRQSEAFF. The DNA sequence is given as TGTGCCAGCAGCCAGACCCGACAGTCTGAAGCTTTCTTT.